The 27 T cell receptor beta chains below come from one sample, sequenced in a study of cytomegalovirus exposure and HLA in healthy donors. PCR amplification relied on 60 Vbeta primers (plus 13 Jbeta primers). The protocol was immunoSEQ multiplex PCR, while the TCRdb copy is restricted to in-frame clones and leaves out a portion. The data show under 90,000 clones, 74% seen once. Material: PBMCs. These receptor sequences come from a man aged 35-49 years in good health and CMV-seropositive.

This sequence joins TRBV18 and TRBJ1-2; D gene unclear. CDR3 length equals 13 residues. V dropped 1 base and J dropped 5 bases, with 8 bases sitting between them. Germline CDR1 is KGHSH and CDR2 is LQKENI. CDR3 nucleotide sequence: TGTGCCAGCTCACCACATAATTTGTATGGCTACACCTTC. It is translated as CASSPHNLYGYTF.

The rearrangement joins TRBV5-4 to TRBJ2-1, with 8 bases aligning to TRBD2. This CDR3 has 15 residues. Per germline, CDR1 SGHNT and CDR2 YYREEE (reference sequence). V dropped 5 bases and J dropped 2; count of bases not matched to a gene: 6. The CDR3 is CASSIAAGAYNEQFF. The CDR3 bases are TGTGCCAGCAGTATAGCAGCGGGAGCCTACAATGAGCAGTTCTTC.

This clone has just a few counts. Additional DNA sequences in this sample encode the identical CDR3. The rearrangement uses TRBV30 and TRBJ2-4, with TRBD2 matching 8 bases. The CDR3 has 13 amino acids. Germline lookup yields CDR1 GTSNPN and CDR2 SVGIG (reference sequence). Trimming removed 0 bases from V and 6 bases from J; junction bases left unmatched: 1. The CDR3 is CAWSVRGGNIQYF. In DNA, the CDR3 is TGTGCCTGGAGTGTACGGGGGGGAAACATTCAGTACTTC.

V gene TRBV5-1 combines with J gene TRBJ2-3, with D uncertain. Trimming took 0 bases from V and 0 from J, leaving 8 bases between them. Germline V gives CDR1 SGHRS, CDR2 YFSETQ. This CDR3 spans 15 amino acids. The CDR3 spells CASSLAGSSTDTQYF. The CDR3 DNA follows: TGCGCCAGCAGCTTGGCAGGTTCTAGCACAGATACGCAGTATTTT.

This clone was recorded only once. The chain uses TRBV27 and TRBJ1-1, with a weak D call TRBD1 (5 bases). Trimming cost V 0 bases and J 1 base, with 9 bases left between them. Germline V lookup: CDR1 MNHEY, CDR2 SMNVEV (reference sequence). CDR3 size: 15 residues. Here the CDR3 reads CASSLSQGRNTEAFF. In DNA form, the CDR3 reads TGTGCCAGCAGTTTATCCCAGGGTAGGAACACTGAAGCTTTCTTT.

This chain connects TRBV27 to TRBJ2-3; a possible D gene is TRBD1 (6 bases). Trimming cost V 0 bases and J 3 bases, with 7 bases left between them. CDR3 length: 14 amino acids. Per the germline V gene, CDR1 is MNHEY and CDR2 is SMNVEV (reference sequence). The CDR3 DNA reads TGTGCCAGCAGTTTATCCGGACAGACAGATACGCAGTATTTT. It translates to CASSLSGQTDTQYF.

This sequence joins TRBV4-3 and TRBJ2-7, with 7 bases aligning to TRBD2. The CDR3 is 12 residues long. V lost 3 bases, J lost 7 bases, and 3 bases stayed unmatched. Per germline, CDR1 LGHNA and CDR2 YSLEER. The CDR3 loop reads CASSQGEGEQYF. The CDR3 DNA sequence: TGCGCCAGCAGCCAGGGGGAGGGGGAGCAGTACTTC.

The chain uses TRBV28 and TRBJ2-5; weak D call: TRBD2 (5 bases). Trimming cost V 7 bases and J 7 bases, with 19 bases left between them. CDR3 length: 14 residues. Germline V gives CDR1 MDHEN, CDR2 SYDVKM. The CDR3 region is CASMGSAGGRTQYF. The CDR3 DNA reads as TGTGCCAGCATGGGATCCGCCGGTGGGAGGACCCAGTACTTC.

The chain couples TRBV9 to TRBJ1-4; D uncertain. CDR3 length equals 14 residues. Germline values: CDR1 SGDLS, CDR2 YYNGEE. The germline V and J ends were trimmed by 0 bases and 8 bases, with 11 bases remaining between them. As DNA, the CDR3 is TGTGCCAGCAGCGTAGGAGGGCTAGGGGAAAAACTGTTTTTT. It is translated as CASSVGGLGEKLFF.

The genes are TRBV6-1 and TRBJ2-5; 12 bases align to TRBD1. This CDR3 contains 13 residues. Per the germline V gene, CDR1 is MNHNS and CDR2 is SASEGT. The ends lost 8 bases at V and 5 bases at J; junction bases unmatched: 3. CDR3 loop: CASRDRGRETQYF. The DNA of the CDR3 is TGTGCCAGCCGGGACAGGGGGCGCGAGACCCAGTACTTC.

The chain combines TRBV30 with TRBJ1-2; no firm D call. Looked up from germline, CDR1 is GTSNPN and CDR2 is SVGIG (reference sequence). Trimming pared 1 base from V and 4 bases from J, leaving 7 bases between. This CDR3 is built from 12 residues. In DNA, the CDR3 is TGTGCCTGGAGTGACAGCAGCTATGGCTACACCTTC. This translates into CAWSDSSYGYTF.

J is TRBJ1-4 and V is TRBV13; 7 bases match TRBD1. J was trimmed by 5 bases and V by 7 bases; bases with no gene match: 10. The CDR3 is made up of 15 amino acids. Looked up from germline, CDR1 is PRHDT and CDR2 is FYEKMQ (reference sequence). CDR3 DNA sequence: TGTGCCAGCACCACCCGGGCGACAGGGAATGAAAAACTGTTTTTT. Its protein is CASTTRATGNEKLFF.

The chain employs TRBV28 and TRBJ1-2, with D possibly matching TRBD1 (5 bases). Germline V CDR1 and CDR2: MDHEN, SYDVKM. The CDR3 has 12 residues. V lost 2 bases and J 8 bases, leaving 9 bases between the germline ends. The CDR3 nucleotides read TGTGCCAGCAGTTTACAGGGATGGGGCTACACCTTC. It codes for CASSLQGWGYTF.

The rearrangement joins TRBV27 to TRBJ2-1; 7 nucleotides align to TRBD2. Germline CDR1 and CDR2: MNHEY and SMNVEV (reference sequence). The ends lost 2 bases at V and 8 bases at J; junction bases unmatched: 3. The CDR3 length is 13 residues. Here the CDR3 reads CASSLGAGDEQFF. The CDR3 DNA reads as TGTGCCAGCAGTTTAGGGGCGGGGGATGAGCAGTTCTTC.

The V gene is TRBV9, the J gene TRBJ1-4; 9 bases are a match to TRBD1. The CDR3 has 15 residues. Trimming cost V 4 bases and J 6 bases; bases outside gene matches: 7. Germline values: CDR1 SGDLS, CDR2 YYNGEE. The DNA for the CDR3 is TGTGCCAGCAGCTCGCGGGACAGGGAAGATGAAAAACTGTTTTTT. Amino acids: CASSSRDREDEKLFF.

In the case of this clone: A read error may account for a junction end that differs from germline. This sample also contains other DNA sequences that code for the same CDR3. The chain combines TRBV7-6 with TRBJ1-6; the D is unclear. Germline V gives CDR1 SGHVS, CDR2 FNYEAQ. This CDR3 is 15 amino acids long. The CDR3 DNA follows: TGTGCCAGCAGCTTAGGCGTGCCCCTTAATTCGCCCCTCCACTTT. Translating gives CASSLGVPLNSPLHF.

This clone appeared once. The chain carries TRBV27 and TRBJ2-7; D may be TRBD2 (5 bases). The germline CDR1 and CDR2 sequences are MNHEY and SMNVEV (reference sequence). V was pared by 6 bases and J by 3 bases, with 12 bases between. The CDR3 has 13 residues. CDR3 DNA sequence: TGTGCCAGCAGCAGAGGGCGACTCTACGAGCAGTACTTC. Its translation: CASSRGRLYEQYF.

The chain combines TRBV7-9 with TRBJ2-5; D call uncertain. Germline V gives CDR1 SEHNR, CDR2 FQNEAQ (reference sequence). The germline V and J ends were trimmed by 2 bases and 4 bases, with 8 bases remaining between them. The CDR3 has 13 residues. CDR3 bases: TGTGCCAGCAGCTTATCCAGATCAGAGACCCAGTACTTC. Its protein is CASSLSRSETQYF.

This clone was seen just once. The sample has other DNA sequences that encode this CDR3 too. CDR3 DNA: TGTGCCAGCACCCAGATGAATGAGCAGTTCTTC. Residues: CASTQMNEQFF. The rearrangement links TRBV2 to TRBJ2-1; no firm D call. Germline V gives CDR1 SNHLY, CDR2 FYNNEI. Trimming removed 7 bases at V and 7 bases at J, with 8 bases between. The CDR3 spans 11 residues.

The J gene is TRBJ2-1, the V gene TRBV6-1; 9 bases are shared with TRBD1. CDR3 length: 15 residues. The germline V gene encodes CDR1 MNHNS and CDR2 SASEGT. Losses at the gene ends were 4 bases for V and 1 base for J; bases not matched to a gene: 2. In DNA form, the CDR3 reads TGTGCCAGCAGTGGGGGGACAGGGTCCTACAATGAGCAGTTCTTC. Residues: CASSGGTGSYNEQFF.

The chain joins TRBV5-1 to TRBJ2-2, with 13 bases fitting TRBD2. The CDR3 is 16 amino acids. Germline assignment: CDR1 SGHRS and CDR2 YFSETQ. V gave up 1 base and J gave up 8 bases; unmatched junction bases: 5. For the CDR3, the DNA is TGCGCCAGCAGCTTGACGGGGACTAGCGGGATGGGGGAGCTGTTTTTT. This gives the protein CASSLTGTSGMGELFF.

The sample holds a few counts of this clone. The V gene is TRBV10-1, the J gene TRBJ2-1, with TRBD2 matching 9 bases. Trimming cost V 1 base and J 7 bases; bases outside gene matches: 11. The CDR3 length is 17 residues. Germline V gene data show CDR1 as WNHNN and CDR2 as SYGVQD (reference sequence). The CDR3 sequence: CASSEYKPGLARNEQFF. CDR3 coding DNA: TGCGCCAGCAGTGAGTATAAACCGGGACTAGCAAGGAATGAGCAGTTCTTC.

CDR3 amino acids: CASSSRDRAYEQYF. The CDR3 nucleotides are TGTGCCAGCAGCTCCCGGGACAGGGCGTACGAGCAGTACTTC. The chain has TRBV7-9 and TRBJ2-7; 9 positions agree with TRBD1. There are 14 residues in the CDR3. Germline V gene lookup returns CDR1 SEHNR and CDR2 FQNEAQ (reference sequence). J lost 4 bases, V lost 4 bases, and 5 bases had no gene match.

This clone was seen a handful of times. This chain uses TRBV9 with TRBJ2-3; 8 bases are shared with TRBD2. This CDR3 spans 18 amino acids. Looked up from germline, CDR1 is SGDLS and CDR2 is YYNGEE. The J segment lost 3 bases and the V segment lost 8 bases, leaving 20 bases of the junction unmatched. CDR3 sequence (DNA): TGTGCCAGTATCCGCCTAGCCAAGCGGGAGACGTCGACAGATACGCAGTATTTT. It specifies CASIRLAKRETSTDTQYF.

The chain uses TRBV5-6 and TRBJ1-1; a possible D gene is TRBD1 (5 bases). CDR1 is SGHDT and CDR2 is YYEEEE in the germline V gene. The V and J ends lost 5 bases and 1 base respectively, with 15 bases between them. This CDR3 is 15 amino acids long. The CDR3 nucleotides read TGTGCCAGCAGGACAACAGGCGCCGCGAACACTGAAGCTTTCTTT. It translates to CASRTTGAANTEAFF.

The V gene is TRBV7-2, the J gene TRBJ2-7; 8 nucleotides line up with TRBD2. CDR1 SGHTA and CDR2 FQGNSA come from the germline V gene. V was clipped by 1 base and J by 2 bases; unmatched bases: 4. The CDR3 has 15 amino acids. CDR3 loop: CASSLEAGDPYEQYF. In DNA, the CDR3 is TGTGCCAGCAGCTTAGAAGCGGGGGACCCCTACGAGCAGTACTTC.

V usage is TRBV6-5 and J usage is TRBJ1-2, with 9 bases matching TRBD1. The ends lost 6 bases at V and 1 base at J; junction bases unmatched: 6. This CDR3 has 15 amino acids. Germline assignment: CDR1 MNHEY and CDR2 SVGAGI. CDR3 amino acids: CASRRGTGNNYGYTF. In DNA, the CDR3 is TGTGCCAGCAGGCGAGGGACAGGGAATAACTATGGCTACACCTTC.